This T cell receptor beta chain was captured in a study of blood T cell repertoires in COVID-19. Looking at the study overall: Samples taken during acute and convalescent COVID-19 were collected in the United States, Italy and Spain. PBMCs, B-cell-depleted T cells, or T cells were the source of the cDNA or gDNA that made up the material.

This clone was observed a handful of times. Per the authors' pipeline: Amplifying reference gene primers gave estimates of nucleated cell counts. Here immunoSEQ multiplex PCR was the method, and the copy in TCRdb shows in-frame clones only, minus some. D and trimming were read from the DNA, whereas the V and J calls and clone size are those reported in that table. The sample has 150,000 to 200,000 clones, about 84% seen once. Deletions cut 5 bases from V and 0 bases from J, with 12 bases between. The germline CDR1 and CDR2 sequences are MNHEY and SMNVEV (reference sequence). This CDR3 has 15 amino acids.

The specimen sequenced was peripheral blood. This TCR was recovered from a woman aged 30 to 39 with acute or convalescent COVID-19. This chain uses TRBV27 with TRBJ2-3; D is possibly TRBD2 (7 bases). The CDR3 protein is CASSGGGASTDTQYF. Written as DNA, the CDR3 is TGTGCCAGCAGTGGTGGGGGGGCTAGCACAGATACGCAGTATTTT.